Given below is one TCR beta chain in context. These data originate in a study of blood T cell repertoires in COVID-19. The wider study: Acute-phase and convalescent COVID-19 samples originated in the United States, Italy and Spain. In each case, the material was cDNA or gDNA derived from T cells, B-cell-depleted T cells, or PBMCs.

V dropped 5 bases and J dropped 4 bases, with 27 bases sitting between them. The CDR3 has 19 amino acids. CDR1 is MNHEY and CDR2 is SMNVEV in the germline V gene (reference sequence). Those who participated ranged in age from roughly 18 to 89 years and resided in about two dozen US areas. Donors were grouped by their self-reported clinical history. Sequencing was performed with immunoSEQ multiplex PCR; in TCRdb, only in-frame clones are kept and a portion is missing. Of about 330,000 clones listed, about 85% are singletons. The TCR sequence derives from a young woman who had recovered from COVID-19. Input material: PBMCs or T cells enriched from blood (not recorded which). The genes are TRBV27 and TRBJ1-5, with D perhaps TRBD1 (5 bases). The CDR3 is CASSGQAVGGVVGNQPQHF. DNA for the CDR3: TGTGCCAGCAGTGGCCAGGCGGTGGGGGGGGTCGTGGGAAATCAGCCCCAGCATTTT.